This T cell receptor (beta chain) was captured by sequencing in a study of shared clonotypes between healthy human individuals. Study-level information: Aged between 18 and 49, the donors were a couple of women and three men.

Germline V gene data show CDR1 as SNHLY and CDR2 as FYNNEI. This CDR3 spans 13 amino acids. Using immunoSEQ multiplex PCR, the repertoire was profiled, and TCRdb retains in-frame clones only, with some absent. The data hold about half a million clones, with roughly 80% observed a single time. Turning to this clone: A far larger clone differs by one base, so this is likely a read error.

Source material: PBMCs. The source is a woman aged 40 to 50 in good health. Some clones in this sample may be carry-over from other donors' samples. This chain uses TRBV2 with TRBJ1-4; D perhaps matches TRBD1 (5 bases). Here the CDR3 DNA reads TGTGCCAGCAGCCAGGGAGGGGCTGAAAAACTGTCTTTT. Translating gives CASSQGGAEKLSF.